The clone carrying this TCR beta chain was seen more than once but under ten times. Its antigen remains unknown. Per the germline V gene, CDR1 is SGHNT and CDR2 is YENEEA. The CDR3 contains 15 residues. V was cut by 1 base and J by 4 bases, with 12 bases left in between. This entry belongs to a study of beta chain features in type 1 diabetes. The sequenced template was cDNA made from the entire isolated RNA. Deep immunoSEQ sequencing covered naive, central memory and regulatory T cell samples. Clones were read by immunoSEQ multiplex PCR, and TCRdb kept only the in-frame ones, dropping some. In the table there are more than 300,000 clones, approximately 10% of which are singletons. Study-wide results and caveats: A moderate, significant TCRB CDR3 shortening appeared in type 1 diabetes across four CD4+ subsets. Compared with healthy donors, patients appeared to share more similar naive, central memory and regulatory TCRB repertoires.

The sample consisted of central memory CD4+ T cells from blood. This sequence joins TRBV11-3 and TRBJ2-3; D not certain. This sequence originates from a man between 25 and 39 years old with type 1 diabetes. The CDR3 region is CASSLGLKNPDTQYF. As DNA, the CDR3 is TGTGCCAGCAGCTTAGGACTTAAAAACCCAGATACGCAGTATTTT.